These 17 T cell receptor beta chains were all obtained from the same sample, sequenced in a study of blood T cells in healthy people across ages. A second roughly 6 to 12 cycle PCR used barcoded and J-beta primers. TCRdb passed the 5' RACE reads through MiXCR, listing each CDR3 protein once. The table lists over a million distinct CDR3 sequences, 42% of them singletons. The sequenced material came from blood. These receptors were obtained from a woman aged 18-29 years in good health.

The CDR3 sequence: CAISASTGAYNEQFF. In nucleotides, the CDR3 is TGTGCCATCAGTGCCAGTACAGGGGCATACAATGAGCAGTTCTTC. The rearrangement links TRBV10-3 to TRBJ2-1; TRBD1 agrees at 7 bases. The CDR3 consists of 15 residues. CDR1 ENHRY and CDR2 SYGVKD come from the germline V gene. V lost 4 bases to trimming and J lost 4 bases; unmatched junction nucleotides: 7.

The chain combines TRBV7-9 with TRBJ2-3; 8 bases line up with TRBD2. Trimming took 7 bases from V and 3 from J; bases not matched to a gene: 6. CDR1 and CDR2 from the germline V gene are SEHNR and FQNEAQ (reference sequence). The CDR3 spans 14 residues. The CDR3: CASTHSGKTDTQYF. The CDR3 bases are TGTGCCAGCACCCATAGCGGGAAAACAGATACGCAGTATTTT.

This clonotype was detected a few times. The rearrangement links TRBV4-3 to TRBJ2-3, with 9 bases that match TRBD1. The CDR3 covers 17 residues. CDR1 is LGHNA, CDR2 YSLEER, per germline. Losses at the gene ends were 0 bases for V and 6 bases for J; bases not matched to a gene: 10. The CDR3 loop reads CASSQDLPGTGPDTQYF. The CDR3 DNA reads TGCGCCAGCAGCCAAGATTTACCCGGGACAGGGCCTGATACGCAGTATTTT.

This clonotype was seen only once. The chain employs TRBV27 and TRBJ1-5; D unresolved. Germline-derived CDR1 and CDR2 are MNHEY and SMNVEV (reference sequence). V lost 6 bases and J lost 3, with 12 bases in between. The CDR3 extends over 14 amino acids. CDR3 DNA: TGTGCCAGCAGCATAATGGGCTCCAATCAGCCCCAGCATTTT. It translates to CASSIMGSNQPQHF.

This clonotype was found a few times. The chain employs TRBV29-1 and TRBJ2-2; 7 nucleotides match TRBD2. CDR1 is SQVTM and CDR2 is ANQGSEA in the germline V gene. J was trimmed by 5 bases and V by 8 bases; bases with no gene match: 5. The CDR3 totals 12 residues. The CDR3 protein is CSSREFTGELFF. The CDR3 nucleotides are TGCAGCTCGCGGGAGTTTACCGGGGAGCTGTTTTTT.

This clonotype was detected a few times. This chain joins TRBV9 and TRBJ2-1, with unresolved D. The CDR3 length is 14 residues. Trimming cost V 0 bases and J 2 bases, with 6 bases left between them. CDR1 SGDLS and CDR2 YYNGEE come from the germline V gene. The CDR3 DNA follows: TGTGCCAGCAGCGTAGACGCGGCCTACAATGAGCAGTTCTTC. It translates to CASSVDAAYNEQFF. Combining the CDR3 with reference TRBV9 and TRBJ2-1 gives the whole variable domain DSGVTQTPKHLITATGQRVTLRCSPRSGDLSVYWYQQSLDQGLQFLIQYYNGEERAKGNILERFSAQQFPDLHSELNLSSLELGDSALYFCASSVDAAYNEQFFGPGTRLTVL.

This clonotype was counted only a few times. The chain has TRBV20-1 and TRBJ1-2; tentatively, D is TRBD1 (5 bases). The CDR3 totals 11 residues. Germline V gene sequence: CDR1 DFQATT, CDR2 SNEGSKA (reference sequence). CDR3 DNA sequence: TGCAGAGTAGGGGCTAACTATGGCTACACCTTC. Protein sequence: CRVGANYGYTF.

The chain uses TRBV4-3 and TRBJ2-7, with 7 bases lining up with TRBD2. Germline V lookup: CDR1 LGHNA, CDR2 YSLEER. This CDR3 contains 13 residues. V shed 3 bases, J shed 6 bases, and the junction held 5 bases outside the gene matches. The CDR3 coding sequence is TGCGCCAGCAGCCAGACCTCGGGGGGCGAGCAGTACTTC. This translates into CASSQTSGGEQYF.

This clonotype has only one observation. V is TRBV29-1 and J is TRBJ2-2; 14 nucleotides match TRBD2. Germline trimming cut 3 bases from V and 0 bases from J; bases unmatched to any gene: 6. Germline V gene lookup returns CDR1 SQVTM and CDR2 ANQGSEA. The CDR3 sequence is 18 residues long. CDR3 region: CSVEVGLAGASNTGELFF. CDR3 nucleotides: TGCAGCGTTGAGGTGGGACTAGCGGGAGCTTCGAACACCGGGGAGCTGTTTTTT.

The sample holds a few counts of this clonotype. The chain uses TRBV9 and TRBJ2-1; D call uncertain. The CDR3 consists of 16 residues. Germline CDR1 is SGDLS and CDR2 is YYNGEE. Trimming removed 0 bases from V and 0 bases from J, with 10 bases in between. The chain's CDR3 is CASSVEAVTSYNEQFF. CDR3 nucleotide sequence: TGTGCCAGCAGCGTAGAGGCGGTGACCTCCTACAATGAGCAGTTCTTC.

The chain links TRBV7-7 to TRBJ2-7, with D perhaps matching TRBD2 (5 bases). CDR3 length: 12 amino acids. Trimming took off 11 bases at V and 1 base at J, with 12 bases between the two ends. Germline CDR1 and CDR2: SSHAT and FNYEAQ (reference sequence). The CDR3 region is CAPTEASYEQYF. The CDR3 DNA reads as TGTGCCCCAACGGAGGCGTCCTACGAGCAGTACTTC.

The genes are TRBV12-3 or TRBV12-4 and TRBJ2-3; TRBD1 matches 8 bases. The junction had 4 bases not matched to a gene; V was cut back by 5 bases and J by 3 bases. The CDR3 has 14 residues. This CDR3 is CASSRYRGTDTQYF. The CDR3 DNA follows: TGTGCCAGCAGTCGGTACAGGGGGACAGATACGCAGTATTTT.

The CDR3 nucleotides are TGTGCCAGCACTCGGTTTTCCGGGACAGGGTCCTACGAGCAGTACTTC. Its protein is CASTRFSGTGSYEQYF. The V and J genes are TRBV28 and TRBJ2-4; 9 bases are a match to TRBD1. The assigned J gene may be wrong: the sequence end matches TRBJ2-7 better. Germline CDR1 is MDHEN and CDR2 is SYDVKM. CDR3 length: 16 amino acids.

As to this clonotype: This may arise from a read error, as a much more abundant clone is one base away. This chain connects TRBV11-2 to TRBJ2-1; TRBD2 aligns across 7 bases. The CDR3 runs 13 residues. V dropped 2 bases and J dropped 8; count of bases not matched to a gene: 3. The germline V gene encodes CDR1 SGHAT and CDR2 FQNNGV. CDR3 nucleotides: TGTGCCAGCAGCTTAACTAGCGAGTATGAGCAGTTCTTC. It specifies CASSLTSEYEQFF. Together with reference TRBV11-2 and TRBJ2-1, the CDR3 gives the full variable domain: EAGVAQSPRYKIIEKRQSVAFWCNPISGHATLYWYQQILGQGPKLLIQFQNNGVVDDSQLPKDRFSAERLKGVDSTLKIQPAKLEDSAVYLCASSLTSEYEQFFGPGTRLTVL.

This clonotype appeared a few times. The V and J genes are TRBV6-2 or TRBV6-3 and TRBJ2-2; the D is unclear. V lost 2 bases and J 1 base, leaving 5 bases between the germline ends. The CDR3 loop spans 14 amino acids. CDR1 MNHEY and CDR2 SVGEGT come from the germline V gene. CDR3 protein: CASSYQQNTGELFF. CDR3 bases: TGTGCCAGCAGTTACCAACAGAACACCGGGGAGCTGTTTTTT.

This clonotype was detected a few times. The chain joins TRBV29-1 to TRBJ1-2; D gene ambiguous. The CDR3 runs 12 residues. Germline loops: CDR1 SQVTM, CDR2 ANQGSEA. V was clipped by 6 bases and J by 5 bases, with 13 bases between them. The CDR3 DNA sequence: TGCAGCGTCCTTGAAACAGCTTATGGCTACACCTTC. Protein product: CSVLETAYGYTF.

The chain uses TRBV5-1 and TRBJ2-1, with 7 bases aligning to TRBD1. The CDR3 has 13 amino acids. From germline, CDR1 is SGHRS and CDR2 YFSETQ. The V segment lost 4 bases and the J segment 10 bases; nucleotides outside the gene matches: 8. CDR3 nucleotide sequence: TGCGCCAGCAGCCGGGACAGATTTTACGAGCAGTTCTTC. This sequence encodes CASSRDRFYEQFF.